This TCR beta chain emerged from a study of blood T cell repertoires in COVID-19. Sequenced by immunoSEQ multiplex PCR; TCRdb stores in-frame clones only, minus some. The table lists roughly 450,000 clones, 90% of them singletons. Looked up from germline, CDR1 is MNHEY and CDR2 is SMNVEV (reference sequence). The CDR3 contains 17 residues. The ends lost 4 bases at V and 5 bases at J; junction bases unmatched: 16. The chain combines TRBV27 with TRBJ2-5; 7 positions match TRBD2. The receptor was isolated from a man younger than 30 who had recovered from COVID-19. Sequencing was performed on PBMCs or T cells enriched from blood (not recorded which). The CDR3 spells CASSSIPVTSFWETQYF. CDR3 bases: TGTGCCAGCAGTTCGATCCCAGTGACTAGCTTTTGGGAGACCCAGTACTTC.